This T cell receptor beta chain stems from a study of regulatory T cells in long-lasting Graves disease (dated by TCRdb to the early 2020s). With respect to the entire study: Antithyroid drugs had been taken for less than 3 months by newly diagnosed Graves' disease patients. Persistent Graves' disease patients were compared with newly diagnosed Graves' disease patients by peripheral blood TCR sequencing and RNA sequencing. TCR sequencing covered roughly 13 persistent and some 20 newly diagnosed Graves' disease patients, 33 samples in total. The study took place in China and was registered as a clinical trial.

Library preparation was by multiplex PCR. The run used an Illumina HiSeq 4000. iRepertoire HTBI primers and Arm-PCR amplification of CDR3 regions were used to construct TCR beta libraries. Before sequencing, the PCR products went through gel purification. Regarding the original processing steps: Across samples, some 62 TRBV and 13 to 15 TRBJ segments were identified and used for gene usage analysis of CDR3 amino acid clonotypes. COPE and FqMerger were used to merge filtered high-quality paired reads into contigs. BLAST was used to align contigs to the IMGT TRBV, TRBD and TRBJ reference genes, and CDR3 was defined following IMGT. Highly expanded clones were defined as clonotypes with a frequency above 0.1%. Repertoire diversity was measured by Shannon entropy, and V-J evenness by the Gini coefficient. A clonotype found in more than one individual was treated as public. TCRdb reprocessing: public reads trimmed at Q25 with fastp, clones called with MiXCR, in-frame beta chains kept. Each entry is one CDR3 protein sequence, shown with its most common DNA and genes. TCRdb's processing, not the authors', yielded these V and J calls. Here the sample has under 300,000 distinct CDR3 sequences; about 18% occur a single time. Roughly a fifth of the sample comes from the top ten.

Overall study outcomes, separate from this receptor: TRBV28, TRBJ1-2 and TRBJ2-5 were preferentially used in persistent disease, while TRBV20-1 and TRBJ2-1 were favored in newly diagnosed disease. Patients with persistent disease shared more public clonotypes (about 2,500) than newly diagnosed patients did (around 930). The authors noted that the small sample size was a limitation that may lower accuracy. Only peripheral blood was studied, because thyroid tissue, the primary lesion, was inaccessible. Only the TCR beta chain was sequenced and analyzed. Compared with newly diagnosed patients, persistent Graves' disease patients had lower TCR Shannon entropy and fewer highly expanded clones, which suggests clonal expansion.

V and J lose 4 bases and 3 bases, and a span of 18 bases separates them. According to the germline V gene, CDR1 reads MNHEY and CDR2 reads SVGAGI. From the cysteine up to the phenylalanine, the CDR3 has a length of 17 residues. Of all the DNA, just the CDR3 is kept, 51 bases in frame from base 1. The time point label, read with the paper, signifies: newly diagnosed GD, antithyroid drugs for less than 3 months. RNA was extracted from PBMCs in TRIzol for both TCR sequencing and RNA sequencing. Graves' disease was diagnosed according to American Thyroid Association guidelines. Patients for the study were recruited at an endocrinology department in Xi'an, China. From each patient, about 8.9 milliliters of peripheral blood was collected into an EDTA anticoagulant tube. Ficoll Paque Plus density gradient separation was used to isolate PBMCs, and no further T cell sorting was done. An Agilent 2100 Bioanalyzer and agarose gel were used to check RNA quality, while a NanoDrop 2000 measured RNA concentration.

This clonotype was counted many times. This clone's antigen is unknown. It has no much larger one-base neighbor in the sample; base qualities were not kept. The chain was built from TRBV6-5 and TRBJ1-4, with the D segment identity uncertain. Sequenced material: peripheral blood mononuclear cells (PBMCs), taken at new diagnosis, from a patient treated with antithyroid drugs. The TCR comes from a female donor with Graves disease. The CDR3 region: CASSSDTQPRANEKLFF. The base sequence is TGTGCCAGCAGTTCTGACACCCAACCGCGGGCTAATGAAAAACTGTTTTTT.